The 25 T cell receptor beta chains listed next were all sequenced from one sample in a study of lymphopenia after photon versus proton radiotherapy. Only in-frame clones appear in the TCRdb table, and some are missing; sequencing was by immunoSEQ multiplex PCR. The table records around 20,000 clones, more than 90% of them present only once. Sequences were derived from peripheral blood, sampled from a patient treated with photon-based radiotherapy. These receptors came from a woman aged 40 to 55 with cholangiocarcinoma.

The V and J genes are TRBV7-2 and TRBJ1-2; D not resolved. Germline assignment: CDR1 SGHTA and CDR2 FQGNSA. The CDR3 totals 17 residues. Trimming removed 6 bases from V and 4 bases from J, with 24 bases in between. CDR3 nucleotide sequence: TGTGCCAGCAGTCCGAACCCTGCAGGTTCCCTACCCTATGGCTACACCTTC. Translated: CASSPNPAGSLPYGYTF.

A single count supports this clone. This chain's CDR3 is CASTRGTRSTDTQYF. In DNA, the CDR3 is TGTGCCAGCACCCGGGGGACCCGTAGCACAGATACGCAGTATTTT. V and J are TRBV6-1 and TRBJ2-3, with D maybe TRBD2 (6 bases). This CDR3 spans 15 amino acids. V was clipped by 7 bases and J by 0 bases, with 14 bases between them. CDR1 is MNHNS and CDR2 is SASEGT in the germline V gene.

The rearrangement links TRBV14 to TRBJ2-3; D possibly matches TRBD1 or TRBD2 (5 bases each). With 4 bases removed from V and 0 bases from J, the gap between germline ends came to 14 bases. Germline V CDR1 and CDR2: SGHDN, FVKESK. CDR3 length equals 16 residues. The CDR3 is CASSLGTISSTDTQYF. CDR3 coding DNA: TGTGCCAGCAGCCTGGGGACGATTAGTAGCACAGATACGCAGTATTTT. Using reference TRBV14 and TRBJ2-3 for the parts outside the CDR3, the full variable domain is EAGVTQFPSHSVIEKGQTVTLRCDPISGHDNLYWYRRVMGKEIKFLLHFVKESKQDESGMPNNRFLAERTGGTYSTLKVQPAELEDSGVYFCASSLGTISSTDTQYFGPGTRLTVL.

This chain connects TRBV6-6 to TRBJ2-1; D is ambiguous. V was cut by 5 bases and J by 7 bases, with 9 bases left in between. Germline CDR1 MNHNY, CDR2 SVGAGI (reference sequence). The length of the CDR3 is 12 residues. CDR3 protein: CASSVGQNEQFF. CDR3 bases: TGTGCCAGCAGTGTCGGTCAAAATGAGCAGTTCTTC.

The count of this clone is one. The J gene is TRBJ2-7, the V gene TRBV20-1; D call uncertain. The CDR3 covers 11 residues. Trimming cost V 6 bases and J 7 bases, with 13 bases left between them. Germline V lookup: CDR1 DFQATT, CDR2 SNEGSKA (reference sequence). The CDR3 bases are TGCAGTGCGCGGCTAGTGGATGAGCAGTACTTC. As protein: CSARLVDEQYF.

DNA of the CDR3: TGTGCCAGCAGTTCCGGACTCACTCAGTACTTC. Its protein is CASSSGLTQYF. The chain has TRBV27 and TRBJ2-7; possibly TRBD2 for D (5 bases). The CDR3 covers 11 residues. V lost 4 bases and J 10 bases, leaving 11 bases between the germline ends. The germline CDR1 and CDR2 sequences are MNHEY and SMNVEV (reference sequence).

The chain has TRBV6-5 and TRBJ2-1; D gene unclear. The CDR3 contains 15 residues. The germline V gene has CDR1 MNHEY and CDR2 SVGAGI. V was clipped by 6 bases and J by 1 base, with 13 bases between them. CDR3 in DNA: TGTGCCAGCAGCAGAGCGTCGACGTCCTACAATGAGCAGTTCTTC. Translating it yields CASSRASTSYNEQFF.

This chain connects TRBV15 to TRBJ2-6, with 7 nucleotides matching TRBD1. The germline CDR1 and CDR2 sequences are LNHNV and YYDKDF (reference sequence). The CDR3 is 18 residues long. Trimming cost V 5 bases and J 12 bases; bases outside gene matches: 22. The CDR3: CATSVKGAGQFWDPVLTF. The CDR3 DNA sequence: TGTGCCACCAGCGTAAAGGGGGCAGGGCAATTTTGGGACCCCGTCCTGACTTTC.

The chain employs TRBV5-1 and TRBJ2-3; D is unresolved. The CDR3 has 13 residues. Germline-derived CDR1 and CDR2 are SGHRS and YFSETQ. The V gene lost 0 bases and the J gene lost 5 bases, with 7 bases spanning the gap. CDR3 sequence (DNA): TGCGCCAGCAGCTTGGGTCTCGGAGATACGCAGTATTTT. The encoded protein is CASSLGLGDTQYF. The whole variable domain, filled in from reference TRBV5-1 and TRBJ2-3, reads KAGVTQTPRYLIKTRGQQVTLSCSPISGHRSVSWYQQTPGQGLQFLFEYFSETQRNKGNFPGRFSGRQFSNSRSEMNVSTLELGDSALYLCASSLGLGDTQYFGPGTRLTVL.

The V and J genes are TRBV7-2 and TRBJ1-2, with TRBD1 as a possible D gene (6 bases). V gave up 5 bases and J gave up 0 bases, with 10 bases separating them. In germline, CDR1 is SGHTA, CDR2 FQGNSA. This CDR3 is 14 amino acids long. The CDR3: CASSRGPSNYGYTF. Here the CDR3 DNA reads TGTGCCAGCAGCCGGGGGCCCTCTAACTATGGCTACACCTTC.

The CDR3 loop is CSATRQGTVQYF. CDR3 sequence (DNA): TGCAGCGCCACGAGACAGGGGACGGTTCAGTACTTC. J is TRBJ2-4 and V is TRBV29-1, with 8 bases that match TRBD1. CDR3 size: 12 residues. The germline V gene has CDR1 SQVTM and CDR2 ANQGSEA. V was clipped by 7 bases and J by 11 bases; unmatched bases: 10.

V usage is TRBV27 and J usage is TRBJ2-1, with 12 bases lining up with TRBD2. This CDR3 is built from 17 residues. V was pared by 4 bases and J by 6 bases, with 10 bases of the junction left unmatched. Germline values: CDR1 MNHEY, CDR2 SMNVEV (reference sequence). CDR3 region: CASSSEERTSGVNEQFF. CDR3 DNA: TGTGCCAGCAGTTCGGAGGAAAGGACTAGCGGGGTCAATGAGCAGTTCTTC.

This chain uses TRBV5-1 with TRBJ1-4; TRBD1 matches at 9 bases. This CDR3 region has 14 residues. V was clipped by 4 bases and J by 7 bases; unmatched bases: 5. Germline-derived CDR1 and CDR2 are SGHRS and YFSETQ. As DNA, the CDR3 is TGCGCCAGCAGCCCCGGGACAGGGACTGAAAAACTGTTTTTT. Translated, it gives CASSPGTGTEKLFF.

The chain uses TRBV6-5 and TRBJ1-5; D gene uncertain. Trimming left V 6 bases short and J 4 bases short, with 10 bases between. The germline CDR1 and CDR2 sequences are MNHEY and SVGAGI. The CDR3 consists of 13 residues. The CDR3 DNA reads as TGTGCCAGCAGGATGGACGGGAATCAGCCCCAGCATTTT. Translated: CASRMDGNQPQHF.

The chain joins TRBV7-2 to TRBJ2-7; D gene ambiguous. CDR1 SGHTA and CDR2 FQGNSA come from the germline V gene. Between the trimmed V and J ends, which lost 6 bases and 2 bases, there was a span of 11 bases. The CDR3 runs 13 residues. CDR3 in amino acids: CASSSFPAYEQYF. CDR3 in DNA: TGTGCCAGCAGTTCATTCCCAGCCTACGAGCAGTACTTC.

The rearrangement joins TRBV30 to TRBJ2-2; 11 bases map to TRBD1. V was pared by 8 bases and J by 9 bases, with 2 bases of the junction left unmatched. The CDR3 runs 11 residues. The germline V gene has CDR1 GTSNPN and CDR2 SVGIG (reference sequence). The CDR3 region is CAGTGGRELFF. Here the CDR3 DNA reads TGTGCCGGGACAGGGGGGAGGGAGCTGTTTTTT.

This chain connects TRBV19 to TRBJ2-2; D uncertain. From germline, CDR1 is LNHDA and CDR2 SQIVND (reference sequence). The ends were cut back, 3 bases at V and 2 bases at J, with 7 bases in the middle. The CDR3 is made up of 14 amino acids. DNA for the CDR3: TGTGCCAGTAGTATGTACACCAACACCGGGGAGCTGTTTTTT. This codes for CASSMYTNTGELFF.

The CDR3 nucleotides read TGTGCCAGTGGACAGAGAAATAGCAATCAGCCCCAGCATTTT. Protein: CASGQRNSNQPQHF. The chain combines TRBV19 with TRBJ1-5; D is perhaps TRBD1 (6 bases). Trimming cost V 8 bases and J 0 bases, with 11 bases left between them. Germline values: CDR1 LNHDA, CDR2 SQIVND (reference sequence). The CDR3 contains 14 residues.

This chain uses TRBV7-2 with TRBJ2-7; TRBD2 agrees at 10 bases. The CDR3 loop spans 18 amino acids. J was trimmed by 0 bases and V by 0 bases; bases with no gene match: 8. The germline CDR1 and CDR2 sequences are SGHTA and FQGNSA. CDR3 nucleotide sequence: TGTGCCAGCAGCTTAGCGCCGGCTAGCGGGAGCAGCTCCTACGAGCAGTACTTC. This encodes CASSLAPASGSSSYEQYF.

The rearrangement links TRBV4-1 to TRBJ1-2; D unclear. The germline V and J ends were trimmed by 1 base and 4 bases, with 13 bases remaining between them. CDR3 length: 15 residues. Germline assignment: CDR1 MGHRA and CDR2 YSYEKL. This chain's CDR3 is CASSQGDAISYGYTF. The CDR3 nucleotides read TGCGCCAGCAGCCAAGGTGATGCGATTAGCTATGGCTACACCTTC.

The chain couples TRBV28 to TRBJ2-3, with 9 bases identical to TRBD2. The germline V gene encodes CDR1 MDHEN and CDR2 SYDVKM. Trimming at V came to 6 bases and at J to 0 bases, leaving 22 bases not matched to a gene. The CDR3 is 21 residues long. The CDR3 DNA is TGTGCCAGCAGCCGCCGCGAGAGATTCTTTAGCGGGAGCGGAAGCACAGATACGCAGTATTTT. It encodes CASSRRERFFSGSGSTDTQYF.

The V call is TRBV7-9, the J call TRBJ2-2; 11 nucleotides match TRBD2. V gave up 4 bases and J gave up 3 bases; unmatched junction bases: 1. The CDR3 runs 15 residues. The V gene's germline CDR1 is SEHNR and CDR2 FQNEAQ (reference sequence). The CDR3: CASSSGLADTGELFF. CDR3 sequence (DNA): TGTGCCAGCAGCTCGGGACTAGCGGACACCGGGGAGCTGTTTTTT.

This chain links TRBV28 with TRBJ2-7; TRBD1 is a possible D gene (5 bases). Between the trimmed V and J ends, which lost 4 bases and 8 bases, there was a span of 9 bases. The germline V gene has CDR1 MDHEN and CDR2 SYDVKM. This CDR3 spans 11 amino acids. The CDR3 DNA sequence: TGTGCCAGCAGTTGGGCAGGGCAGCAGTACTTC. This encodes CASSWAGQQYF.

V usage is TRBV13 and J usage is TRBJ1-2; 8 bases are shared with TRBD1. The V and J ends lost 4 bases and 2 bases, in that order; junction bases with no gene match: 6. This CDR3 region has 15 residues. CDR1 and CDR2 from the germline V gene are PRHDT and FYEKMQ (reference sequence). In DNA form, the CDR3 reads TGTGCCAGCAGCTCCGGGACAGGTGGAAACTATGGCTACACCTTC. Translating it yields CASSSGTGGNYGYTF.

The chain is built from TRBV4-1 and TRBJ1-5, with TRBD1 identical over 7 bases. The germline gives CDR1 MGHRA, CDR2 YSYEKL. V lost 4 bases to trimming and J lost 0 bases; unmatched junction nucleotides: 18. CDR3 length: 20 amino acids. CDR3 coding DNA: TGCGCCAGCAGCCGGCGGGTGTGGGGACAGCGAGGGAGTAGCAATCAGCCCCAGCATTTT. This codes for CASSRRVWGQRGSSNQPQHF.